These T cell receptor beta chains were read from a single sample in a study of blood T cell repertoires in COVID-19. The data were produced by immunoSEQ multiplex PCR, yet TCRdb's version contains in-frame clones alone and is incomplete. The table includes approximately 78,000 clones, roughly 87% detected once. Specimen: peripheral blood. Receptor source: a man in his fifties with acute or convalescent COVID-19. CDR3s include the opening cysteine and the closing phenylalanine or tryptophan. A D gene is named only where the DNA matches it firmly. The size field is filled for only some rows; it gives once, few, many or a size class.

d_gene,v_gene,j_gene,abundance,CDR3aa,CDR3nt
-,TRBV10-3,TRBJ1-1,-,CAISESGAANTEAFF,TGTGCCATCAGTGAGTCAGGGGCCGCCAACACTGAAGCTTTCTTT
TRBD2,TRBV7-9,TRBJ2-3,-,CASSLARLAGSTDTQYF,TGTGCCAGCAGCTTGGCGCGACTAGCGGGGTCCACAGATACGCAGTATTTT
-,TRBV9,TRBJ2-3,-,CASSVGGTGTDTQYF,TGTGCCAGCAGCGTCGGGGGAACAGGCACAGATACGCAGTATTTT
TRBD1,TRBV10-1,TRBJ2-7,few,CASSEGQGYEQYF,TGCGCCAGCAGCGAGGGACAGGGGTACGAGCAGTACTTC
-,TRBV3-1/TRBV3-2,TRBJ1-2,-,CASSQEQVYGYTF,TGTGCCAGCAGCCAAGAACAGGTCTATGGCTACACCTTC
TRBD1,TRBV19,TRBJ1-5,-,CASSIAGQGRGQPQHF,TGTGCCAGTAGTATAGCCGGACAGGGAAGGGGTCAGCCCCAGCATTTT
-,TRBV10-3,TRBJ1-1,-,CAISPGQQNTEAFF,TGTGCCATCAGTCCGGGACAACAAAACACTGAAGCTTTCTTT
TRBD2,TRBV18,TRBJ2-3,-,CASTARTSGIGSTDTQYF,TGTGCCAGCACCGCCCGGACTAGCGGGATAGGGAGCACAGATACGCAGTATTTT
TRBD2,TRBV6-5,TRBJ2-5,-,CASSRLAGAQETQYF,TGTGCCAGCAGTAGACTAGCGGGGGCCCAAGAGACCCAGTACTTC
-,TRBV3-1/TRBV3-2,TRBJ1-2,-,CASSQEPTSDGYTF,TGTGCCAGCAGCCAGGAACCCACAAGCGACGGCTACACCTTC
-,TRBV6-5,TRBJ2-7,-,CASRGTISSYEQYF,TGTGCCAGCAGGGGGACAATCTCCTCCTACGAGCAGTACTTC
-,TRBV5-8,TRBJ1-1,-,CASSLGGSDTEAFF,TGTGCCAGCAGCTTGGGAGGGAGCGACACTGAAGCTTTCTTT
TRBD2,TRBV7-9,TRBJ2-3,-,CASRPPGLAGGFRDTQYF,TGTGCCAGCAGGCCACCGGGACTAGCGGGGGGATTCAGGGATACGCAGTATTTT
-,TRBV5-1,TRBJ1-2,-,CASRPTANYGYTF,TGCGCCAGCAGACCGACAGCTAACTATGGCTACACCTTC
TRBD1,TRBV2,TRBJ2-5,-,CASRGFGDSQETQYF,TGTGCCAGCAGGGGCTTCGGGGACAGTCAAGAGACCCAGTACTTC
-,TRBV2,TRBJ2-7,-,CASSPTTASYEQYF,TGTGCCAGCAGCCCGACAACGGCATCCTACGAGCAGTACTTC
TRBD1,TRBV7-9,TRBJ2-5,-,CASSSRGPETQYF,TGTGCCAGCAGTTCCAGGGGGCCGGAGACCCAGTACTTC